This T cell receptor beta chain is from a study of regulatory T cells in long-lasting Graves disease. This CDR3 spans 14 amino acids. Germline CDR1 is SGHRS and CDR2 is YFSETQ. Losses at the gene ends were 4 bases for V and 12 bases for J; bases not matched to a gene: 11. Time point here: newly diagnosed GD, antithyroid drugs for less than 3 months. After RNA was extracted from PBMCs, the TCR library was made from it. CDR3-region Arm-PCR and iRepertoire HTBI primers produced the TCR beta libraries. One entry per CDR3 protein, called by TCRdb with MiXCR from the multiplex PCR reads. This sample has about 450,000 distinct CDR3 sequences, with around 13% found just once. This same sample was also part of a study on T cells in Graves' hyperthyroidism and ophthalmopathy.

This receptor was taken from a woman in her 50s with Graves disease. The sequencing used peripheral blood mononuclear cells (PBMCs), collected at new diagnosis, from a patient treated with antithyroid drugs. This chain uses TRBV5-1 with TRBJ2-7, with 12 bases fitting TRBD1. CDR3 sequence reads: CASSTGTGGLGRYF. The CDR3 DNA follows: TGCGCCAGCAGCACCGGGACAGGGGGCCTTGGCCGGTACTTC.